This T cell receptor (beta chain) appears in the sequencing data of a study of Ad26.COV2.S vaccination and SARS-CoV-2 variants. The V gene lost 5 bases and the J gene lost 9 bases, with 14 bases spanning the gap. This CDR3 is built from 12 residues. Germline-derived CDR1 and CDR2 are SGHAT and FQNNGV. Treatment defined: around 19 received Ad26.COV2.S at low or high dose, single or two shots; 5 received placebo; per-sample allocation not given. All samples were drawn on day 63, counting from the first vaccine or placebo injection. TCRdb's copy holds only in-frame clones and misses some; the assay was immunoSEQ multiplex PCR. In the table there are some 370,000 clones, 83% of which are singletons. This clone was observed a single time.

The sequenced sample was peripheral blood, obtained in a trial of Ad26.COV2.S vaccine versus placebo. The J gene is TRBJ2-7, the V gene TRBV11-2; D is unclear. The TCR originated in a person between 18 and 65 years old who received the Ad26.COV2.S COVID-19 vaccine or a placebo. DNA of the CDR3: TGTGCCAGCAGCCACCGCACCCCGCGGCAGTACTTC. Its translation is CASSHRTPRQYF.